Below are 25 T cell receptor beta chains sequenced from a single sample in a study of siplizumab effects on memory and regulatory T cells. The authors kept the mixed lymphocyte reaction cells in coculture at 37°C for under seven days. Here immunoSEQ multiplex PCR was the method, and the copy in TCRdb shows in-frame clones only, minus some. Of 9,500 or so clones listed, more than 35% are singletons. For these receptors, no antigen is known. What was sequenced was CFSE-low (dividing) CD8+ T cells sorted from an allogeneic mixed lymphocyte reaction. The receptors were sampled from a human donor in good health; the cells came from an allogeneic mixed lymphocyte reaction.

The V and J genes are TRBV5-5 and TRBJ2-7; TRBD2 is a possible D gene (6 bases). Trimming pared 8 bases from V and 4 bases from J, leaving 19 bases between. The CDR3 is 14 residues long. Germline V gives CDR1 SGHKS, CDR2 YYEKEE (reference sequence). The CDR3 loop reads CASSQGLTVYEQYF. CDR3 coding DNA: TGTGCCAGTAGTCAGGGACTTACCGTTTACGAGCAGTACTTC. Complete variable domain (other parts from reference TRBV5-5 and TRBJ2-7): DAGVTQSPTHLIKTRGQQVTLRCSPISGHKSVSWYQQVLGQGPQFIFQYYEKEERGRGNFPDRFSARQFPNYSSELNVNALLLGDSALYLCASSQGLTVYEQYFGPGTRLTVT.

The chain joins TRBV28 to TRBJ2-3; 8 nucleotides agree with TRBD1. V shed 6 bases, J shed 2 bases, and the junction held 7 bases outside the gene matches. CDR3 length: 15 residues. Germline V CDR1 and CDR2: MDHEN, SYDVKM. The CDR3 sequence is CASSLDRASTDTQYF. In DNA form, the CDR3 reads TGTGCCAGCAGCCTGGACAGGGCTTCCACAGATACGCAGTATTTT.

The gene calls are TRBV11-2 and TRBJ1-1; D is unclear. Germline loops: CDR1 SGHAT, CDR2 FQNNGV. Deletions cut 5 bases from V and 6 bases from J, with 19 bases between. The CDR3 totals 15 residues. The CDR3 spells CASSPPPAGIPEAFF. In nucleotides, the CDR3 is TGTGCCAGCAGCCCCCCCCCGGCGGGTATCCCTGAAGCTTTCTTT.

The chain recombines TRBV9 with TRBJ2-1; 7 bases agree with TRBD1. Looked up from germline, CDR1 is SGDLS and CDR2 is YYNGEE. Unmatched junction bases numbered 19, after V lost 0 bases and J lost 7 bases. There are 19 residues in the CDR3. This CDR3 is CASSVGNWGRTGLTNEQFF. The CDR3 DNA reads TGTGCCAGCAGCGTAGGAAACTGGGGTCGGACAGGACTTACAAATGAGCAGTTCTTC.

This clone has just a few counts. The genes are TRBV7-7 and TRBJ2-5; 8 nucleotides line up with TRBD2. Germline V lookup: CDR1 SSHAT, CDR2 FNYEAQ (reference sequence). The CDR3 is 15 residues long. With 5 bases clipped from V and 3 bases from J, the junction kept 8 bases outside the gene matches. The CDR3 sequence: CASSTRLAGKETQYF. For the CDR3, the DNA is TGTGCCAGCAGCACCCGTCTAGCGGGTAAAGAGACCCAGTACTTC.

Here the CDR3 reads CASSLGTVYGYTF. CDR3 nucleotides: TGTGCCAGCAGCTTAGGGACAGTCTATGGCTACACCTTC. The chain employs TRBV7-2 and TRBJ1-2; the D gene is possibly TRBD1 (6 bases). Looked up from germline, CDR1 is SGHTA and CDR2 is FQGNSA. This CDR3 is 13 amino acids long. Trimming shortened V by 1 base and J by 4 bases, and 7 bases separated the two germline ends.

CDR3 amino acids: CASSLGSGAQEAFF. The CDR3 nucleotides are TGCGCCAGCAGCTTGGGCTCGGGGGCGCAGGAAGCTTTCTTT. The chain employs TRBV5-1 and TRBJ1-1, with D possibly being TRBD1 (6 bases). The V end was cut by 0 bases, the J end by 8 bases, with 14 bases between. Per germline, CDR1 SGHRS and CDR2 YFSETQ. The CDR3 extends over 14 amino acids.

This clone was seen ten or more times. This rearrangement joins TRBV27 to TRBJ2-1, with 9 bases lining up with TRBD1. V was pared by 5 bases and J by 4 bases, with 6 bases of the junction left unmatched. The germline V gene encodes CDR1 MNHEY and CDR2 SMNVEV (reference sequence). The CDR3 loop spans 15 amino acids. The CDR3 DNA follows: TGTGCCAGCAGTCGACAGGGGGTAAGGTACAATGAGCAGTTCTTC. It specifies CASSRQGVRYNEQFF.

This chain connects TRBV6-5 to TRBJ2-7, with 12 bases fitting TRBD2. CDR3 length: 15 residues. V lost 2 bases to trimming and J lost 2 bases; unmatched junction nucleotides: 1. The germline V gene has CDR1 MNHEY and CDR2 SVGAGI. The CDR3 spells CASSYRLAGAYEQYF. CDR3 nucleotides: TGTGCCAGCAGTTACAGACTAGCGGGAGCCTACGAGCAGTACTTC.

This clone counts as medium-sized. J is TRBJ2-1 and V is TRBV4-1; D unresolved. Germline V gene data show CDR1 as MGHRA and CDR2 as YSYEKL. The CDR3 consists of 14 residues. Trimming left V 1 base short and J 4 bases short, with 8 bases between. The CDR3 DNA follows: TGCGCCAGCAGCCAAGTTGGCGGTTACAATGAGCAGTTCTTC. It yields the protein CASSQVGGYNEQFF.

This clone is categorized as medium-sized. This chain links TRBV27 with TRBJ1-5; D perhaps matches TRBD1 (6 bases). CDR3 length: 12 residues. Germline CDR1 is MNHEY and CDR2 is SMNVEV (reference sequence). The germline V and J ends were trimmed by 9 bases and 7 bases, with 13 bases remaining between them. CDR3 amino acids: CASRTGGQPQHF. In DNA form, the CDR3 reads TGTGCCAGTAGGACGGGGGGCCAGCCCCAGCATTTT.

By share, this clone ranks as medium-sized. The chain links TRBV9 to TRBJ1-1; a possible D gene is TRBD1 (5 bases). Germline V CDR1 and CDR2: SGDLS, YYNGEE. Trimming removed 4 bases at V and 3 bases at J, with 13 bases between. The CDR3 totals 14 residues. The CDR3 DNA reads TGTGCCAGCAGCCCTAGCGGGGGGGACACTGAAGCTTTCTTT. It codes for CASSPSGGDTEAFF.

This clone was observed a few times. V usage is TRBV4-3 and J usage is TRBJ2-7; TRBD1 agrees at 11 bases. The V gene's germline CDR1 is LGHNA and CDR2 YSLEER. CDR3 length equals 14 residues. Germline trimming cut 4 bases from V and 2 bases from J; bases unmatched to any gene: 1. The CDR3 DNA is TGCGCCAGCAGCCCGGGACAGGGGGCCTACGAGCAGTACTTC. It yields the protein CASSPGQGAYEQYF.

In its sample, this clone was seen a few times. This sequence joins TRBV28 and TRBJ1-1; TRBD1 matches at 7 bases. V was clipped by 0 bases and J by 0 bases; unmatched bases: 4. Germline V gene data show CDR1 as MDHEN and CDR2 as SYDVKM. CDR3 size: 16 residues. CDR3 sequence: CASSLWAGGLNTEAFF. CDR3 nucleotides: TGTGCCAGCAGTTTATGGGCAGGGGGGCTGAACACTGAAGCTTTCTTT.

This chain links TRBV6-5 with TRBJ1-1; D perhaps matches TRBD1 (5 bases). From germline, CDR1 is MNHEY and CDR2 SVGAGI. V was shortened by 11 bases and J by 5 bases, with 15 bases between the two germline ends. The CDR3 is made up of 12 amino acids. For the CDR3, the DNA is TGTGCCGTGTGGCGGGGCGGTACTGAAGCTTTCTTT. Translated, it gives CAVWRGGTEAFF.

This chain joins TRBV11-1 and TRBJ2-5; D unresolved. The better agreement between TRBJ2-7 and the DNA end casts doubt on the J call. Germline V gene lookup returns CDR1 SGHAT and CDR2 FQDESV (reference sequence). This CDR3 has 13 residues. For the CDR3, the DNA is TGTGCCAGCAGCTTAAGCCATCTCTACGAGCAGTACTTC. Translating it yields CASSLSHLYEQYF.

The chain combines TRBV29-1 with TRBJ1-1; D gene unclear. V lost 4 bases to trimming and J lost 0 bases, with 9 bases between them. Germline CDR1 SQVTM, CDR2 ANQGSEA. This CDR3 is 13 amino acids long. The CDR3 is CSVAKEMNTEAFF. In DNA, the CDR3 is TGCAGCGTTGCAAAGGAAATGAACACTGAAGCTTTCTTT.

The chain recombines TRBV6-4 with TRBJ2-6; D gene ambiguous. CDR3 length equals 13 residues. Trimming pared 9 bases from V and 0 bases from J, leaving 6 bases between. Germline V lookup: CDR1 MRHNA, CDR2 SNTAGT. The CDR3 nucleotides are TGTGCCAGATCGGGCTCTGGGGCCAACGTCCTGACTTTC. As protein: CARSGSGANVLTF.

The genes are TRBV30 and TRBJ1-2, with 12 bases that match TRBD1. Germline V gene sequence: CDR1 GTSNPN, CDR2 SVGIG (reference sequence). V lost 7 bases, J lost 4 bases, and 4 bases stayed unmatched. The CDR3 covers 13 residues. CDR3 sequence reads: CALGTGGGYGYTF. The CDR3 coding sequence is TGTGCCTTAGGGACAGGGGGCGGCTATGGCTACACCTTC.

The genes are TRBV5-6 and TRBJ2-7; D is possibly TRBD1 (5 bases). The germline CDR1 and CDR2 sequences are SGHDT and YYEEEE. The CDR3 loop spans 14 amino acids. The ends were cut back, 0 bases at V and 4 bases at J, with 11 bases in the middle. CDR3 DNA sequence: TGTGCCAGCAGCTTGGACAGGAGCCGTTACGAGCAGTACTTC. As protein: CASSLDRSRYEQYF.

The genes are TRBV7-9 and TRBJ2-7; no clear D. CDR3 length: 12 amino acids. Germline loops: CDR1 SEHNR, CDR2 FQNEAQ (reference sequence). V lost 3 bases, J lost 1 base, and 4 bases lay in between. CDR3 region: CASSLNSYEQYF. The CDR3 region has the DNA TGTGCCAGCAGCTTGAATTCCTACGAGCAGTACTTC.

This clone is medium-sized. The chain couples TRBV4-3 to TRBJ1-6; D is ambiguous. The CDR3 length is 17 residues. V was cut by 4 bases and J by 7 bases, with 20 bases left in between. CDR1 and CDR2 from the germline V gene are LGHNA and YSLEER. CDR3 sequence: CASSPIAVPEGNSPLHF. Here the CDR3 DNA reads TGCGCCAGCAGCCCTATCGCGGTCCCTGAAGGAAATTCACCCCTCCACTTT.

This clone is termed medium-sized. The V gene is TRBV13, the J gene TRBJ2-5; 7 nucleotides align to TRBD2. This CDR3 contains 14 residues. CDR1 PRHDT and CDR2 FYEKMQ come from the germline V gene (reference sequence). V trimming: 5 bases; J trimming: 2 bases; junction bases outside the gene matches: 5. CDR3 nucleotides: TGTGCCAGCAGCCTAAGGGACTATCAAGAGACCCAGTACTTC. As protein: CASSLRDYQETQYF.

This chain connects TRBV27 to TRBJ2-3; 13 bases match TRBD2. The ends lost 2 bases at V and 4 bases at J; junction bases unmatched: 3. CDR3 length: 16 amino acids. CDR1 is MNHEY, CDR2 SMNVEV, per germline (reference sequence). The DNA of the CDR3 is TGTGCCAGCAGTTTACGACTAGCGGGGGGCTCAGATACGCAGTATTTT. Residues: CASSLRLAGGSDTQYF.

This clone occurred a few times. The chain is built from TRBV4-1 and TRBJ1-1; D gene uncertain. Germline CDR1 and CDR2: MGHRA and YSYEKL. The CDR3 consists of 14 residues. Deletions cut 1 base from V and 0 bases from J, with 6 bases between. The CDR3 reads CASSQVVLNTEAFF. CDR3 nucleotides: TGCGCCAGCAGCCAAGTGGTATTGAACACTGAAGCTTTCTTT.